This T cell receptor (beta chain) was captured by sequencing in a study of cytomegalovirus exposure and HLA in healthy donors. PCR used 60 Vbeta primers and 13 Jbeta primers. Assay: immunoSEQ multiplex PCR; the TCRdb copy retains only in-frame clones and omits some. The data show about 140,000 clones, roughly 78% seen once. V was cut by 0 bases and J by 2 bases, with 13 bases left in between. The CDR3 has 17 amino acids. CDR1 and CDR2 (germline): LGHNA, YNFKEQ. The gene calls are TRBV4-2 and TRBJ1-4, with D possibly TRBD1 on 5 matching bases. The sequence came from a man in his thirties or forties in good health and CMV-seronegative. The source material was PBMCs. The CDR3 sequence: CASSQDPVQGTNEKLFF. CDR3 DNA: TGTGCCAGCAGCCAAGATCCGGTGCAGGGTACTAATGAAAAACTGTTTTTT.